The clone carrying this T cell receptor (beta chain) was seen once. This sample stems from a study of technical replicates of blood from a few donors. Using immunoSEQ multiplex PCR, the repertoire was profiled, and TCRdb retains in-frame clones only, with some absent. The table has about 80,000 clones, 90% to 95% seen once. V lost 3 bases and J 5 bases, leaving 22 bases between the germline ends. This CDR3 is built from 17 residues. From germline, CDR1 is MGHRA and CDR2 YSYEKL. The chain is built from TRBV4-1 and TRBJ2-5; tentatively, D is TRBD1 (7 bases). This clonotype was sampled from a human donor in good health. The source material was T cells isolated from PBMCs. The CDR3 loop reads CASSQEGAGSIIETQYF. The CDR3 DNA reads TGCGCCAGCAGCCAGGAGGGGGCTGGTAGCATAATCGAGACCCAGTACTTC.